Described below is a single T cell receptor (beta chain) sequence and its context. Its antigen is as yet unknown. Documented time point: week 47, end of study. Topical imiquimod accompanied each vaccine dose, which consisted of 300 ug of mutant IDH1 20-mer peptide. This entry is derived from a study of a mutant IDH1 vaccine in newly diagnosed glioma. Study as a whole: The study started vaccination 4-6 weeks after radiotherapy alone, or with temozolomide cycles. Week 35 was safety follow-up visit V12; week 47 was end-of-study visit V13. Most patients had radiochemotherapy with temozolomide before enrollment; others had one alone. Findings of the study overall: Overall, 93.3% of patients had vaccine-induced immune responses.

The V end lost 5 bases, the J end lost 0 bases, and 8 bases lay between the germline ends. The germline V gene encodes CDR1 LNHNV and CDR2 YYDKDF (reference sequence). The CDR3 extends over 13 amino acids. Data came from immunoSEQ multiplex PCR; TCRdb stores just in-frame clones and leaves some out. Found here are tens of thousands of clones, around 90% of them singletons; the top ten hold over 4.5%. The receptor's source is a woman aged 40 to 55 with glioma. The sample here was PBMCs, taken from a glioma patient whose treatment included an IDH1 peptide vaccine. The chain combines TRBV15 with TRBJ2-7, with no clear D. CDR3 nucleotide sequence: TGTGCCACCAGCGATGCCAGCTCCTACGAGCAGTACTTC. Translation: CATSDASSYEQYF.